One and the same sample provided the 9 T cell receptor beta chains below, sequenced in a study of cytomegalovirus exposure and HLA in healthy donors. PCR involved 60 Vbeta and 13 Jbeta primers. Sequencing used immunoSEQ multiplex PCR; TCRdb keeps in-frame clones, though not all of them. The data show roughly 100,000 clones, 10% seen once. The sample consisted of PBMCs. Source of these receptors: a man aged 35-49 years in good health and CMV-seropositive.

This clone was seen more than once but under ten times. The rearrangement joins TRBV4-2 to TRBJ2-7, with 8 bases that match TRBD1. This CDR3 region has 12 residues. V shed 4 bases, J shed 6 bases, and the junction held 2 bases outside the gene matches. Looked up from germline, CDR1 is LGHNA and CDR2 is YNFKEQ. The CDR3 spells CASSPGQGEQYF. In DNA, the CDR3 is TGTGCCAGCAGCCCCGGACAGGGCGAGCAGTACTTC.

The chain combines TRBV29-1 with TRBJ1-3; D is unclear. The CDR3 totals 13 residues. Trimming left V 0 bases short and J 7 bases short, with 10 bases between. Germline V CDR1 and CDR2: SQVTM, ANQGSEA. The CDR3 spells CSVEEGGKNTIYF. CDR3 coding DNA: TGCAGCGTTGAAGAAGGCGGGAAGAACACCATATATTTT.

This clone turned up a few times. The chain combines TRBV29-1 with TRBJ2-1, with 7 positions matching TRBD2. CDR3 length: 15 residues. V dropped 3 bases and J dropped 4; count of bases not matched to a gene: 9. The germline CDR1 and CDR2 sequences are SQVTM and ANQGSEA. The DNA for the CDR3 is TGCAGCGTTGATGGGGGGGGTCAAGGGTACAATGAGCAGTTCTTC. Translated, it gives CSVDGGGQGYNEQFF.

In this sample, this clone turned up a few times. The V gene is TRBV5-6, the J gene TRBJ2-2; 7 bases agree with TRBD1. Germline trimming cut 1 base from V and 11 bases from J; bases unmatched to any gene: 8. Germline lookup yields CDR1 SGHDT and CDR2 YYEEEE. The CDR3 extends over 14 amino acids. DNA for the CDR3: TGTGCCAGCAGCTTGACTACGACAGGGAGAGAGCTGTTTTTT. Translated: CASSLTTTGRELFF.

There are a few counts of this clone. The chain has TRBV27 and TRBJ2-3; 10 positions match TRBD2. V shed 0 bases and J 1 base; nucleotides not matched to a gene: 1. Germline loops: CDR1 MNHEY, CDR2 SMNVEV (reference sequence). This CDR3 has 16 residues. CDR3 in DNA: TGTGCCAGCAGTTTATCGCTAGCGGGAGGCACAGATACGCAGTATTTT. Translated: CASSLSLAGGTDTQYF.

This sequence joins TRBV9 and TRBJ1-2; no clear D gene. Germline V lookup: CDR1 SGDLS, CDR2 YYNGEE. Trimming cost V 2 bases and J 6 bases, with 17 bases left between them. This CDR3 contains 15 residues. CDR3 residues: CASSVRRTGAHGYTF. Here the CDR3 DNA reads TGTGCCAGCAGCGTCCGACGGACGGGAGCGCATGGCTACACCTTC.

This clone was seen more than once but under ten times. The V gene is TRBV4-2, the J gene TRBJ2-5; possible D gene TRBD2, 6 bases. Trimming removed 2 bases from V and 2 bases from J, with 12 bases in between. The CDR3 runs to 15 residues. Per the germline V gene, CDR1 is LGHNA and CDR2 is YNFKEQ. CDR3 region: CASSQPTGTQETQYF. CDR3 in DNA: TGTGCCAGCAGCCAACCTACCGGGACTCAAGAGACCCAGTACTTC.

This clone occurred a few times. The chain employs TRBV25-1 and TRBJ2-7; tentatively, D is TRBD2 (5 bases). The CDR3 covers 13 residues. Per germline, CDR1 MGHDK and CDR2 SYGVNS. V was cut by 6 bases and J by 1 base, with 10 bases left in between. CDR3 sequence (DNA): TGTGCCAGCAGGGACTTGGGGTCCTACGAGCAGTACTTC. Translating it yields CASRDLGSYEQYF.

This clone came up a few times. The chain combines TRBV6-1 with TRBJ1-1, with D unresolved. V was trimmed by 6 bases and J by 5 bases, leaving 16 bases between them. The CDR3 totals 14 residues. Germline values: CDR1 MNHNS, CDR2 SASEGT. The CDR3 DNA follows: TGTGCCAGCAGACCTCGAGGGCGAGATACTGAAGCTTTCTTT. Protein sequence: CASRPRGRDTEAFF.